A selection of T cell receptor beta chains follows, all from one sample in a study of blood T cell dynamics during melanoma immunotherapy. The repertoire was sequenced with immunoSEQ multiplex PCR; TCRdb's copy has only in-frame clones and lacks some. Of 15,000 to 20,000 clones in the sample, approximately 80% were seen once. The sample was blood, taken from a patient treated with checkpoint blockade. Every receptor here comes from a human donor with melanoma. The CDR3 runs from the conserved cysteine through the conserved F or W. The D gene is left open where the match is weak. Clone size, where shown, is once, few, many, or a class for clones that have expanded.

>-|TRBV7-9|TRBJ2-7|-
CASSPPGNSYEQYF
TGTGCCAGCAGCCCCCCCGGGAATTCCTACGAGCAGTACTTC
>TRBD2|TRBV7-3|TRBJ2-1|-
CASSLAGTNYNEQFF
TGTGCCAGCAGCCTAGCCGGGACTAACTACAATGAGCAGTTCTTC
>TRBD1|TRBV15|TRBJ2-5|-
CATSRALRGREETQYF
TGTGCCACCAGCAGAGCCCTCAGGGGGCGTGAAGAGACCCAGTACTTC
>-|TRBV30|TRBJ2-3|-
CAWRGLYDTDTQYF
TGTGCCTGGAGGGGGCTATATGACACAGATACGCAGTATTTT
>-|TRBV11-3|TRBJ1-1|-
CASSLGLTDRNTEAFF
TGTGCCAGCAGCCTAGGCCTGACAGACCGGAACACTGAAGCTTTCTTT
>-|TRBV7-3|TRBJ2-5|-
CASSLDGPQETQYF
TGTGCCAGCAGCTTAGATGGGCCCCAAGAGACCCAGTACTTC
>-|TRBV29-1|TRBJ2-5|-
CSVERPGGETQYF
TGCAGCGTAGAGAGACCTGGCGGAGAGACCCAGTACTTC
>TRBD2|TRBV6-5|TRBJ2-7|-
CASSYPKTSGMYEQYF
TGTGCCAGCAGTTACCCTAAGACTAGCGGGATGTACGAGCAGTACTTC
>-|TRBV11-3|TRBJ2-3|-
CASSSRDTDTQYF
TGTGCCAGCAGCAGCCGGGACACAGATACGCAGTATTTT
>-|TRBV16|TRBJ1-2|-
CASSQSTQGENYGYTF
TGTGCCAGCAGCCAATCGACTCAGGGCGAGAACTATGGCTACACCTTC
>TRBD1|TRBV6-5|TRBJ2-5|-
CASSLRDRGSETQYF
TGTGCCAGCAGTTTACGGGACAGGGGGTCGGAGACCCAGTACTTC
>-|TRBV20-1|TRBJ2-1|-
CSASLEQFF
TGCAGCGCTAGTCTTGAGCAGTTCTTC
>TRBD2|TRBV18|TRBJ2-1|-
CASSPGLADTREQFF
TGTGCCAGCTCACCGGGACTAGCGGATACAAGGGAGCAGTTCTTC
>TRBD2|TRBV7-7|TRBJ2-2|-
CASSPRQGLASIPELFF
TGTGCTAGCAGCCCCCGCCAGGGACTAGCGTCTATCCCGGAGCTGTTTTTT
>-|TRBV7-9|TRBJ1-3|-
CASRLAGVQYDTIYF
TGTGCCAGCAGGTTGGCGGGGGTTCAATACGACACCATATATTTT
>-|TRBV5-5|TRBJ2-2|-
CASSSAFRNTGELFF
TGTGCCAGCAGCTCCGCATTCAGGAACACCGGGGAGCTGTTTTTT
>-|TRBV6-6|TRBJ2-7|-
CASNFNPGTPNYEQYF
TGTGCCAGCAACTTCAATCCAGGGACTCCGAACTACGAGCAGTACTTC
>-|TRBV18|TRBJ1-5|-
CASSPLPRADISNQPQHF
TGTGCCAGCTCACCTTTGCCCCGGGCAGATATTAGCAATCAGCCCCAGCATTTT
>-|TRBV7-2|TRBJ1-4|-
CASSLARGATNEKLFF
TGTGCCAGCAGCTTAGCGCGGGGGGCAACTAATGAAAAACTGTTTTTT
>-|TRBV4-3|TRBJ2-7|-
CASSQALPGGGWEQYF
TGCGCCAGCAGCCAAGCTCTCCCAGGGGGGGGCTGGGAGCAGTACTTC
>-|TRBV28|TRBJ2-7|-
CASSLIGASYEQYF
TGTGCCAGCAGTTTAATAGGAGCGTCCTACGAGCAGTACTTC
>TRBD2|TRBV5-1|TRBJ2-7|-
CASRIAGGVEQYF
TGCGCCAGCAGAATAGCGGGAGGGGTCGAGCAGTACTTC
>TRBD1|TRBV5-6|TRBJ1-3|-
CASSLQGVGGNTIYF
TGTGCCAGCAGCTTGCAGGGGGTCGGTGGAAACACCATATATTTT
>-|TRBV19|TRBJ1-1|-
CASSIVGRNTEAFF
TGTGCCAGTAGTATAGTAGGGAGGAACACTGAAGCTTTCTTT
>-|TRBV5-1|TRBJ2-1|-
CASSLEGLSYNEQFF
TGCGCCAGCAGCTTGGAGGGACTGTCCTACAATGAGCAGTTCTTC
>TRBD2|TRBV19|TRBJ2-2|-
CASRRREANTGELFF
TGTGCCAGTAGAAGGCGGGAGGCAAACACCGGGGAGCTGTTTTTT
>TRBD2|TRBV5-1|TRBJ2-5|-
CASSSTSGQETQYF
TGCGCCAGCAGCTCCACTAGCGGACAAGAGACCCAGTACTTC
>-|TRBV5-1|TRBJ2-1|-
CASRPGTTSNEQFF
TGCGCCAGCAGACCCGGGACCACTTCAAATGAGCAGTTCTTC
>TRBD2|TRBV5-1|TRBJ2-7|-
CASSIPIAGGHDEQYF
TGCGCCAGCAGCATACCGATAGCGGGAGGTCACGACGAGCAGTACTTC
>-|TRBV5-1|TRBJ2-7|-
CASSLDGPYEQYF
TGCGCCAGCAGCTTGGACGGTCCCTACGAGCAGTACTTC
>-|TRBV7-3|TRBJ2-1|once
CASSLGGRSNNEQFF
TGTGCCAGCAGCTTAGGGGGGAGGTCAAACAATGAGCAGTTCTTC
>-|TRBV5-8|TRBJ2-5|-
CASYNRYQETQYF
TGTGCCAGCTACAACAGGTACCAAGAGACCCAGTACTTC
>TRBD1|TRBV6-1|TRBJ1-5|-
CASSEALQGQGAVGNQPQHF
TGTGCCAGCAGTGAAGCGCTTCAAGGGCAGGGGGCGGTAGGCAATCAGCCCCAGCATTTT
>-|TRBV7-8|TRBJ2-3|-
CASSLRPGHGGNVDTQYF
TGTGCCAGCAGCTTACGCCCCGGACATGGGGGTAACGTAGATACGCAGTATTTT
>TRBD2|TRBV5-1|TRBJ2-5|-
CASSVDPAAGGFETQYF
TGCGCCAGCAGCGTGGACCCTGCAGCGGGAGGCTTTGAGACCCAGTACTTC
>-|TRBV10-2|TRBJ2-3|once
CASKGSRDSTDTQYF
TGCGCCAGCAAAGGGTCCCGGGACAGCACAGATACGCAGTATTTT
>-|TRBV6-1|TRBJ2-7|-
CASSQIHYEQYF
TGTGCCAGCAGTCAAATCCACTACGAGCAGTACTTC
>-|TRBV18|TRBJ1-1|-
CASSPTGIGGTEAFF
TGTGCCAGCTCACCGACAGGCATAGGTGGCACTGAAGCTTTCTTT
>TRBD1|TRBV28|TRBJ2-3|-
CASSLPDRGGAQYF
TGTGCCAGCAGTCTACCGGACAGGGGAGGAGCGCAGTATTTT
>TRBD1|TRBV7-9|TRBJ1-6|-
CASSGTGFSPLHF
TGTGCCAGCAGCGGGACAGGGTTTTCACCCCTCCACTTT
>-|TRBV7-9|TRBJ2-3|-
CASSLGGFSSTDTQYF
TGTGCCAGCAGCTTAGGCGGGTTCTCTAGCACAGATACGCAGTATTTT
>-|TRBV19|TRBJ2-5|-
CASSQWGATGEAQYF
TGTGCCAGTAGTCAGTGGGGGGCGACCGGTGAGGCCCAGTACTTC
>-|TRBV19|TRBJ1-1|-
CASKSGTEAFF
TGTGCCAGTAAATCGGGGACTGAAGCTTTCTTT